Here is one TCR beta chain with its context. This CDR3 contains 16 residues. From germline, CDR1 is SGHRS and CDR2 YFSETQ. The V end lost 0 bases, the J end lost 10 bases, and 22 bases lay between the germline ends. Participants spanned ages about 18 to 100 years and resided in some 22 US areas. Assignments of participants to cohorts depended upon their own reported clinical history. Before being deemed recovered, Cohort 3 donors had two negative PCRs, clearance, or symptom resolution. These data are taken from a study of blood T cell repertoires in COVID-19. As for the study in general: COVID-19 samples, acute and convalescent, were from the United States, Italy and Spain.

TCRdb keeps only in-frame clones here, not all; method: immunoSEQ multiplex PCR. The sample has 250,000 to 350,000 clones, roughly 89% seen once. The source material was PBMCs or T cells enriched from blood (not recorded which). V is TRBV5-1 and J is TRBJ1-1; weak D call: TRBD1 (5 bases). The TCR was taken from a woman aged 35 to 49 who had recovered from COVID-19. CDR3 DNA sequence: TGCGCCAGCAGCTTGGCCCTGGGAACAGGCGACGTGGGAGCTTTCTTT. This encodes CASSLALGTGDVGAFF.